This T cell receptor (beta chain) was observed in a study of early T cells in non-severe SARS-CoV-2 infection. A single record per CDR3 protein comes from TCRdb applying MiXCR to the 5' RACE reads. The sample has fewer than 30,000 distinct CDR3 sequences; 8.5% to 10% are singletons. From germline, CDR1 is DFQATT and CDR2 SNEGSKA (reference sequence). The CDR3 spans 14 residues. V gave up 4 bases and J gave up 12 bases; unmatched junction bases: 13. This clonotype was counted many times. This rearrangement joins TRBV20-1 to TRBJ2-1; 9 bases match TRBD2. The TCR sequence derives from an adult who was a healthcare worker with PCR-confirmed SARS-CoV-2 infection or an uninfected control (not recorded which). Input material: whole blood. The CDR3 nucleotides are TGCAGTGCTACACCGGGACTAGCAAGTAGGGTGCAGTTCTTC. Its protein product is CSATPGLASRVQFF.